Each of the 28 T cell receptor beta chains below was sequenced from the same sample in a study of Tregs in tolerant kidney transplant recipients. The assay was immunoSEQ multiplex PCR, and TCRdb's table has in-frame clones only and misses some. The repertoire includes about 240,000 clones, around 81% of them detected once, and 0.55% to 0.65% sits in the top ten. Source material: CD4+ T cells from blood. These receptor sequences come from a human donor in good health.

This clone has a handful of counts. J is TRBJ1-6 and V is TRBV7-3; perhaps TRBD1 as D (5 bases). Germline V CDR1 and CDR2: SGHTA, FQGTGA. V was clipped by 3 bases and J by 7 bases, with 10 bases between them. The CDR3 length is 14 residues. DNA for the CDR3: TGTGCCAGCAGCTTGGGACGGGGAAATTCACCCCTCCACTTT. Translation: CASSLGRGNSPLHF.

CDR3 sequence (DNA): TGTGCCAGCAGCCCCGCCCTGGGACTAGCGGGAGGAAGCAATGAGCAGTTCTTC. This encodes CASSPALGLAGGSNEQFF. The chain employs TRBV7-6 and TRBJ2-1; 15 bases line up with TRBD2. CDR1 SGHVS and CDR2 FNYEAQ come from the germline V gene. The CDR3 loop spans 18 amino acids. V lost 5 bases and J lost 6; bases outside the gene matches: 11.

Turning to this clone: The limits of the CDR3 on the DNA are not certain, so only TCRdb's listed CDR3 is given. The V call is TRBV13, the J call TRBJ2-2; the table calls TRBD2, which could not be checked here. Germline assignment: CDR1 PRHDT and CDR2 FYEKMQ (reference sequence). The CDR3 has 14 residues if both end residues are counted. The CDR3 reads CASSSGLRAGELFF.

The genes are TRBV5-1 and TRBJ1-3; D perhaps matches TRBD1 (5 bases). Deletions cut 4 bases from V and 0 bases from J, with 14 bases between. Germline CDR1 SGHRS, CDR2 YFSETQ. The length of the CDR3 is 16 residues. CDR3 nucleotides: TGCGCCAGCAGCCCCGCGACAGCCAACTCTGGAAACACCATATATTTT. Its protein product is CASSPATANSGNTIYF.

The table lists this clone with a count of one. The chain uses TRBV2 and TRBJ1-2, with D unclear. V lost 6 bases, J lost 4 bases, and 9 bases lay in between. Germline loops: CDR1 SNHLY, CDR2 FYNNEI. The CDR3 has 12 amino acids. The chain's CDR3 is CASRGLSYGYTF. The CDR3 bases are TGTGCCAGCAGAGGGTTATCCTATGGCTACACCTTC.

The V and J genes are TRBV6-1 and TRBJ1-1, with a possible D match to TRBD1 (5 bases). With 5 bases removed from V and 0 bases from J, the gap between germline ends came to 10 bases. The CDR3 contains 14 residues. Germline V lookup: CDR1 MNHNS, CDR2 SASEGT. The CDR3 DNA sequence: TGTGCCAGCAGTCGGCCAGGGATGAACACTGAAGCTTTCTTT. Translated: CASSRPGMNTEAFF.

The rearrangement uses TRBV11-2 and TRBJ2-7; 12 nucleotides match TRBD1. V was clipped by 7 bases and J by 7 bases; unmatched bases: 8. Germline V gene data show CDR1 as SGHAT and CDR2 as FQNNGV. The CDR3 runs to 14 residues. CDR3 nucleotides: TGTGCCAGCACCAGGGACAGGGGGCTGGGGGAGCAGTACTTC. It is translated as CASTRDRGLGEQYF. The entire variable domain, with the rest obtained from reference TRBV11-2 and TRBJ2-7, is as follows: EAGVAQSPRYKIIEKRQSVAFWCNPISGHATLYWYQQILGQGPKLLIQFQNNGVVDDSQLPKDRFSAERLKGVDSTLKIQPAKLEDSAVYLCASTRDRGLGEQYFGPGTRLTVT.

This chain links TRBV11-2 with TRBJ1-2; D not resolved. CDR3 size: 13 residues. CDR1 is SGHAT, CDR2 FQNNGV, per germline. Trimming shortened V by 0 bases and J by 8 bases, and 10 bases separated the two germline ends. In DNA, the CDR3 is TGTGCCAGCAGCTTAGAGGGTTTCTGGGGCTACACCTTC. It encodes CASSLEGFWGYTF.

V and J are TRBV11-2 and TRBJ2-5; D unresolved. Germline V gene sequence: CDR1 SGHAT, CDR2 FQNNGV. The CDR3 covers 17 residues. Trimming removed 5 bases from V and 0 bases from J, with 19 bases in between. CDR3 region: CASSLTLARSYQETQYF. CDR3 DNA sequence: TGTGCCAGCAGCCTCACATTGGCTCGGTCGTACCAAGAGACCCAGTACTTC.

This chain links TRBV4-1 with TRBJ2-2; TRBD2 matches 8 bases. The germline V gene encodes CDR1 MGHRA and CDR2 YSYEKL. This CDR3 has 17 amino acids. The junction had 14 bases not matched to a gene; V was cut back by 3 bases and J by 8 bases. This CDR3 reads CASSHLDLGLASGELFF. In DNA form, the CDR3 reads TGCGCCAGCAGCCATCTAGACCTCGGACTAGCTTCGGGGGAGCTGTTTTTT.

The CDR3 coding sequence is TGCGCCAGCAGCTTGGCCGGGGGGAGCTGGGACAATGAGCAGTTCTTC. This codes for CASSLAGGSWDNEQFF. This chain links TRBV5-1 with TRBJ2-1; 7 positions match TRBD2. With 0 bases clipped from V and 5 bases from J, the junction kept 8 bases outside the gene matches. Germline V lookup: CDR1 SGHRS, CDR2 YFSETQ. The length of the CDR3 is 16 residues.

A remark on this clone: The same CDR3 can be traced to other DNA sequences in this sample. V gene TRBV30 combines with J gene TRBJ1-2, with D perhaps TRBD1 (5 bases). The CDR3 extends over 11 amino acids. Germline V gene data show CDR1 as GTSNPN and CDR2 as SVGIG (reference sequence). V lost 2 bases, J lost 5 bases, and 6 bases lay in between. As DNA, the CDR3 is TGTGCCTGGAGTCAGGGATATGGCTACACCTTC. Translated: CAWSQGYGYTF.

This chain connects TRBV18 to TRBJ1-6; D is ambiguous. The CDR3 is 15 residues long. V lost 3 bases, J lost 5 bases, and 11 bases lay in between. CDR1 is KGHSH and CDR2 is LQKENI in the germline V gene. CDR3 nucleotides: TGTGCCAGCTCACCGGACCAATCAGATAATTCACCCCTCCACTTT. Protein: CASSPDQSDNSPLHF.

This CDR3 is CASSQDSPGGNQPQHF. Written as DNA, the CDR3 is TGCGCCAGCAGCCAAGATAGCCCAGGGGGCAATCAGCCCCAGCATTTT. The chain uses TRBV4-1 and TRBJ1-5, with D perhaps matching TRBD1 (6 bases). Germline CDR1 MGHRA, CDR2 YSYEKL. The CDR3 has 16 amino acids. V shed 0 bases and J shed 2 bases, with 11 bases lying between them.

The chain employs TRBV2 and TRBJ1-5, with D possibly matching TRBD1 (5 bases). CDR1 is SNHLY, CDR2 FYNNEI, per germline. V shed 4 bases and J shed 1 base, with 8 bases lying between them. The CDR3 runs to 14 residues. The CDR3 is CASSGRQSNQPQHF. CDR3 DNA: TGTGCCAGCAGTGGAAGACAGAGCAATCAGCCCCAGCATTTT.

This clone was counted a single time. The V gene is TRBV10-2, the J gene TRBJ2-5, with D uncertain. This CDR3 region has 15 residues. The ends were cut back, 4 bases at V and 1 base at J, with 13 bases in the middle. CDR1 and CDR2 (germline): WSHSY, SAAADI. CDR3 nucleotide sequence: TGCGCCAGCAGTGTCGAAATCTGGGGCCAAGAGACCCAGTACTTC. It is translated as CASSVEIWGQETQYF.

Here the CDR3 reads CASSSGGADTQYF. The CDR3 DNA follows: TGTGCCAGCAGTAGCGGGGGTGCAGATACGCAGTATTTT. The chain joins TRBV6-1 to TRBJ2-3, with 8 bases aligning to TRBD2. The V gene's germline CDR1 is MNHNS and CDR2 SASEGT. The CDR3 runs to 13 residues. V was clipped by 5 bases and J by 4 bases; unmatched bases: 2.

V usage is TRBV6-1 and J usage is TRBJ2-1; weak D call: TRBD1 (5 bases). The CDR3 covers 15 residues. V lost 5 bases and J lost 4, with 15 bases in between. Germline lookup yields CDR1 MNHNS and CDR2 SASEGT. The CDR3 region is CASSPQGFGYNEQFF. The CDR3 nucleotides read TGTGCCAGCAGTCCTCAGGGATTCGGGTACAATGAGCAGTTCTTC.

This clone is a singleton in its sample. This rearrangement joins TRBV2 to TRBJ2-2; 7 bases map to TRBD1. There are 15 residues in the CDR3. Germline trimming cut 8 bases from V and 0 bases from J; bases unmatched to any gene: 6. The germline CDR1 and CDR2 sequences are SNHLY and FYNNEI. CDR3 in amino acids: CASQRDSANTGELFF. The CDR3 nucleotides are TGTGCCAGCCAGAGGGACAGCGCGAACACCGGGGAGCTGTTTTTT.

This chain joins TRBV4-1 and TRBJ2-6; D remains unclear. CDR1 and CDR2 (germline): MGHRA, YSYEKL. V was pared by 4 bases and J by 0 bases, with 13 bases between. CDR3 length: 17 residues. The CDR3 loop reads CASSPVGATSGANVLTF. CDR3 DNA sequence: TGCGCCAGCAGCCCCGTGGGTGCTACCTCTGGGGCCAACGTCCTGACTTTC.

V and J are TRBV2 and TRBJ2-5, with 11 bases matching TRBD2. CDR3 length: 14 residues. CDR1 is SNHLY, CDR2 FYNNEI, per germline. J gave up 4 bases and V 8 bases, and 6 bases lay outside the gene matches. This CDR3 reads CASCLAGGLETQYF. CDR3 in DNA: TGTGCCAGCTGTCTAGCGGGGGGTCTAGAGACCCAGTACTTC.

The V and J genes are TRBV5-1 and TRBJ2-1; D is unresolved. The CDR3 totals 15 residues. Germline-derived CDR1 and CDR2 are SGHRS and YFSETQ. V was cut by 4 bases and J by 4 bases, with 15 bases left in between. Here the CDR3 DNA reads TGCGCCAGCAGCCTTGTTGGAGTCTCGTACAATGAGCAGTTCTTC. This encodes CASSLVGVSYNEQFF.

The CDR3 DNA reads TGTGCCAGCGACACAGGGGGAACTAATGAAAAACTGTTTTTT. Amino acids: CASDTGGTNEKLFF. The chain uses TRBV6-6 and TRBJ1-4, with 8 bases matching TRBD1. The V segment lost 8 bases and the J segment 1 base; nucleotides outside the gene matches: 3. CDR3 length equals 14 residues. In germline, CDR1 is MNHNY, CDR2 SVGAGI (reference sequence).

V gene TRBV6-6 combines with J gene TRBJ1-4; D perhaps matches TRBD1 (5 bases). CDR3 length: 14 residues. Per the germline V gene, CDR1 is MNHNY and CDR2 is SVGAGI (reference sequence). V lost 2 bases and J 8 bases, leaving 12 bases between the germline ends. The CDR3 region has the DNA TGTGCCAGCAGTTACCAGGGTGTTAGGGAAAAACTGTTTTTT. Its protein product is CASSYQGVREKLFF.

In DNA form, the CDR3 reads TGTGCCAGCAGCCTGGGACAACCGAACACTGAAGCTTTCTTT. Translating gives CASSLGQPNTEAFF. This chain uses TRBV7-6 with TRBJ1-1; a weak D match, TRBD1 (6 bases). The ends were cut back, 5 bases at V and 1 base at J, with 11 bases in the middle. Germline-derived CDR1 and CDR2 are SGHVS and FNYEAQ. This CDR3 is built from 14 residues.

This clone was recorded once. This chain links TRBV5-1 with TRBJ2-7, with 13 bases fitting TRBD2. The CDR3 has 17 amino acids. Per the germline V gene, CDR1 is SGHRS and CDR2 is YFSETQ. Losses at the gene ends were 1 base for V and 6 bases for J; bases not matched to a gene: 10. Here the CDR3 reads CASSLSIGLAGVLEQYF. The CDR3 DNA reads as TGCGCCAGCAGCTTGTCCATCGGACTAGCGGGAGTTCTCGAGCAGTACTTC. Drawing the rest from reference TRBV5-1 and TRBJ2-7, the complete variable domain is KAGVTQTPRYLIKTRGQQVTLSCSPISGHRSVSWYQQTPGQGLQFLFEYFSETQRNKGNFPGRFSGRQFSNSRSEMNVSTLELGDSALYLCASSLSIGLAGVLEQYFGPGTRLTVT.

The rearrangement uses TRBV5-1 and TRBJ2-2; D is tentatively TRBD1 or TRBD2 (5 bases each). The CDR3 extends over 16 amino acids. V lost 3 bases, J lost 1 base, and 13 bases lay in between. Germline CDR1 is SGHRS and CDR2 is YFSETQ. Here the CDR3 DNA reads TGCGCCAGCAGCTCCACCGGGGCTCTGAACACCGGGGAGCTGTTTTTT. Its protein product is CASSSTGALNTGELFF. The variable domain in full, with the rest retrieved from reference TRBV5-1 and TRBJ2-2, is KAGVTQTPRYLIKTRGQQVTLSCSPISGHRSVSWYQQTPGQGLQFLFEYFSETQRNKGNFPGRFSGRQFSNSRSEMNVSTLELGDSALYLCASSSTGALNTGELFFGEGSRLTVL.

With respect to this clone: The conserved final phenylalanine or tryptophan is absent from the CDR3, which likely points to a read error. It is unclear where the CDR3 begins or ends on the DNA, so no DNA is shown, and the CDR3 is as TCRdb lists it. The rearrangement uses TRBV6-5 and TRBJ2-7; no DNA check was done on the table's D call, TRBD1. CDR1 and CDR2 from the germline V gene are MNHEY and SVGAGI. The length of the CDR3 is 12 amino acids, counting both ends. Here the CDR3 reads CASSSTGTGEEL.